This is a list of T cell receptor beta chains from one sample in a study of T cell responses to AZD1222 COVID-19 vaccine. This table comes from immunoSEQ multiplex PCR, and its TCRdb copy is limited to in-frame clones, with some not included. The repertoire holds roughly 120,000 clones, with roughly 84% as singletons. This specimen consisted of peripheral blood, obtained on day 0 of AZD1222 vaccination. The receptors stem from an adult in good health. The conserved cysteine and the conserved F or W are not part of the CDR3 here.

j_call v_call cdr3_aa
TRBJ2-3 TRBV3-1/TRBV3-2 ASSQNSGTTDTQY
TRBJ1-2 TRBV19 ASWRKGGQSYGYT
TRBJ1-1 TRBV29-1 SVEGGLGTEAF
TRBJ2-1 TRBV9 ASSVEGGDNNEQF
TRBJ1-5 TRBV6-2/TRBV6-3 ASSYRDRGNQPQH
TRBJ1-6 TRBV6-5 ASSSLHGRINSPLH
TRBJ2-5 TRBV7-3 ASSTGLAGGSETQY
TRBJ1-3 TRBV24-1 ATSEPGQNGRSSGNTIY
TRBJ2-2 TRBV5-1 ASSGGLAGGPDTGELF
TRBJ1-2 TRBV19 ASSPLGAGYGYT
TRBJ1-2 TRBV27 ASSIQGGTGYT
TRBJ1-1 TRBV20-1 SAQTGVKAF
TRBJ2-1 TRBV5-4 ASTSGGGNEQF
TRBJ1-6 TRBV29-1 SVRQGGDSPLH
TRBJ1-2 TRBV7-2 ASSSSIRAANYGYT
TRBJ1-2 TRBV10-1 ASTGDREMGNYGYT
TRBJ2-3 TRBV9 ASSVGGGGTDTQY
TRBJ2-5 TRBV15 ATGPGQQETQY
TRBJ2-5 TRBV6-5 ASSQGGRGETQY
TRBJ1-2 TRBV10-3 AISLADSRGYT
TRBJ1-4 TRBV7-2 ASSSGGGVGKLF
TRBJ2-1 TRBV11-3 ASSPVGLGAGSNEQF
TRBJ2-1 TRBV19 ASSIRGQGSIEQF
TRBJ1-6 TRBV5-6 ASSLRAGGNSPLH
TRBJ1-2 TRBV24-1 ATSDDLEEGYT
TRBJ2-1 TRBV12-3/TRBV12-4 ASSLTNEQF
TRBJ1-6 TRBV30 AWSRDRSSPLH
TRBJ1-4 TRBV5-1 ASSLDSHYEKLF
TRBJ1-2 TRBV7-8 ASSLGTVGYT
TRBJ1-2 TRBV19 ASNRFAGLSYGYT
TRBJ1-4 TRBV6-5 AGAPDPWDEKLF
TRBJ2-4 TRBV6-5 ASSHRGAKNIQY
TRBJ1-3 TRBV11-2 ASSVDPPSPGHTIY
TRBJ2-3 TRBV6-5 ASCLAGGTDTQY
TRBJ1-1 TRBV28 ASSLNRAAEAF
TRBJ1-1 TRBV12-5 ASGKTGGTEAF
TRBJ1-2 TRBV7-8 ASSPRVRTNYGYT
TRBJ1-3 TRBV7-2 ASSLALRGGSGNTIY
TRBJ1-1 TRBV12-5 ASGLGRTTEAF
TRBJ2-2 TRBV25-1 ASSGVGTGELF
TRBJ1-6 TRBV7-2 ASSPGQGGSPLH
TRBJ2-7 TRBV5-4 ASSSPGAYEQY
TRBJ2-5 TRBV14 ASSQLGSQETQY
TRBJ2-1 TRBV7-3 ASSLPTTSGYNEQF
TRBJ1-2 TRBV6-1 ASSEARGYGYT
TRBJ1-4 TRBV5-1 ASSFNTATNEKLF
TRBJ1-5 TRBV4-1 ASSQAQPGQPQH
TRBJ2-3 TRBV18 ASSRGLAGETDTQY
TRBJ1-1 TRBV10-3 AISESEDRTEAF
TRBJ2-7 TRBV4-3 ASSHRTVDYEQY
TRBJ2-5 TRBV7-3 ASSPGLALQETQY
TRBJ2-5 TRBV3-1/TRBV3-2 ASSPAGLGETQY
TRBJ1-6 TRBV7-2 ASSLGSTIYSPLH
TRBJ1-1 TRBV9 ASSVDPGPNTEAF
TRBJ2-1 TRBV2 ASSRQGARNEQF